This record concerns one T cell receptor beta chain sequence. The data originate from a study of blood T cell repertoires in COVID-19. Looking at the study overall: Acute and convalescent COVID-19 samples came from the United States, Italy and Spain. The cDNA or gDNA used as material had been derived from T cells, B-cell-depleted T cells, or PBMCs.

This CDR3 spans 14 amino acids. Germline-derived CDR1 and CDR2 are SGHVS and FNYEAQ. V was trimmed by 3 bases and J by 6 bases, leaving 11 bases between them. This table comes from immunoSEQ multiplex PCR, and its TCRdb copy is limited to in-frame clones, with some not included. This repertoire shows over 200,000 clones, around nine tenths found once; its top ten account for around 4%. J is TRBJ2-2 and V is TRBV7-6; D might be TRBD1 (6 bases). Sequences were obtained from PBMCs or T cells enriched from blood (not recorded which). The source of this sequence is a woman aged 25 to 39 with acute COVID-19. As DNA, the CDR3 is TGTGCCAGCAGCTTTTGGACAGTGGCCGGGGAGCTGTTTTTT. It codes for CASSFWTVAGELFF.